This TCR beta chain came from a study of blood T cell repertoires in COVID-19. Study context: Nucleic acid was either cDNA or gDNA, and it came from T cells, B-cell-depleted T cells, or PBMCs.

Germline CDR1 is KGHSH and CDR2 is LQKENI. J was trimmed by 3 bases and V by 2 bases; bases with no gene match: 5. The CDR3 is made up of 15 amino acids. Profiling relied on immunoSEQ multiplex PCR, and the TCRdb table lists in-frame clones only, not all of them. Counted here are approximately 250,000 clones, more than 85% occurring once; the ten biggest clones make up about 3%. This TCR was recovered from a man aged 35 to 55 who had been exposed to COVID-19. The sequencing input was PBMCs or T cells enriched from blood (not recorded which). The V gene is TRBV18, the J gene TRBJ2-7; 9 positions agree with TRBD1. The CDR3 spells CASSPVGTGNYEQYF. In nucleotides, the CDR3 is TGTGCCAGCTCACCAGTCGGGACAGGGAACTACGAGCAGTACTTC. Full variable domain (missing parts from reference TRBV18 and TRBJ2-7): NAGVMQNPRHLVRRRGQEARLRCSPMKGHSHVYWYRQLPEEGLKFMVYLQKENIIDESGMPKERFSAEFPKEGPSILRIQQVVRGDSAAYFCASSPVGTGNYEQYFGPGTRLTVT.